This TCR beta chain originates from a study of CD8 T cells in ankylosing spondylitis. The study, taken as a whole, reports: A number of the motif variants had already been described in reactive arthritis synovial fluid and blood. The study identified a TCR beta motif of several highly homologous variants that appeared characteristic of ankylosing spondylitis blood. With a CD8+ phenotype, disease-linked clones were relatively rare in peripheral blood.

Concerning this clonotype itself: Its antigen remains unidentified.

This CDR3 is 16 amino acids long. CDR1 is WSHSY and CDR2 is SAAADI in the germline V gene. V lost 6 bases and J lost 4, with 21 bases in between. TCRdb passed the 5' RACE reads through MiXCR, listing each CDR3 protein once. The sample includes some 250,000 distinct CDR3 sequences, 20% to 30% of them seen just once. This TCR was sampled from a male donor with ankylosing spondylitis or in good health (not recorded which). The sequenced sample consisted of blood, either unsorted or a sorted T cell fraction (not recorded which). J is TRBJ1-2 and V is TRBV10-2, with TRBD1 as a possible D gene (5 bases). CDR3 in amino acids: CASSATPGLETYGYTF. For the CDR3, the DNA is TGCGCCAGCAGCGCTACTCCGGGACTGGAGACCTATGGCTACACCTTC.